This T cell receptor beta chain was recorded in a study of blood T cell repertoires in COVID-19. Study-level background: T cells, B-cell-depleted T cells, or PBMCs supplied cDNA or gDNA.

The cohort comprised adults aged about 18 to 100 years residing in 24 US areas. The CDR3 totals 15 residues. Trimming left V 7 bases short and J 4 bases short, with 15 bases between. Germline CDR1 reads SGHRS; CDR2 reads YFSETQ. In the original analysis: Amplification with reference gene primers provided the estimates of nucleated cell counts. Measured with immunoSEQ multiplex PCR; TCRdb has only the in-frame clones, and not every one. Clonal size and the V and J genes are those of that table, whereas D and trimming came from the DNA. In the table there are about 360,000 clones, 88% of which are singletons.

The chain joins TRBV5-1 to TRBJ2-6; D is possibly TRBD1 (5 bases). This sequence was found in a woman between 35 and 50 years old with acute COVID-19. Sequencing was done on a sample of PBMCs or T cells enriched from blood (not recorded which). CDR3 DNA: TGCGCCAGCTCCGCGTCAGGGTCCGGGGCCAACGTCCTGACTTTC. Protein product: CASSASGSGANVLTF.